This paragraph covers one T cell receptor beta chain sequence. Antigen specificity is unknown. The entry originates in a study of a mutant IDH1 vaccine in newly diagnosed glioma. Looking at the study overall: Previous care, which was radiotherapy, temozolomide, or both, most often involved both. General study points: Pseudoprogression seemed unrelated to changes in top peripheral T cell clonotypes.

Time point noted: baseline, week 1 (first vaccination visit). The treatment: pre-vaccination baseline after standard-of-care therapy. Produced via immunoSEQ multiplex PCR; TCRdb's table is partial and in-frame only. The table has tens of thousands of clones, 93% seen once. The starting material was PBMCs, obtained from a glioma patient treated with radiotherapy, temozolomide or both. The sequence derives from a man aged 40-50 years with glioma.

Written as DNA, the CDR3 is TGTGCCAGCAGCTCGCGGCCGGGTGATCAGCCCCAGCATTTT. Translated: CASSSRPGDQPQHF. The chain has TRBV5-6 and TRBJ1-5; D is unresolved. Germline V gene sequence: CDR1 SGHDT, CDR2 YYEEEE. The CDR3 runs 14 residues. V was clipped by 3 bases and J by 5 bases, with 12 bases between them. The full variable domain, its missing parts supplied by reference TRBV5-6 and TRBJ1-5, is DAGVTQSPTHLIKTRGQQVTLRCSPKSGHDTVSWYQQALGQGPQFIFQYYEEEERQRGNFPDRFSGHQFPNYSSELNVNALLLGDSALYLCASSSRPGDQPQHFGDGTRLSIL.